The 19 T cell receptor beta chains reported below all come from one sample, sequenced in a study of blood T cell repertoires in COVID-19. Libraries were prepared by immunoSEQ multiplex PCR; TCRdb keeps only in-frame clonotypes and omits some of them. The sample lists approximately 90,000 clones, 80% to 90% occurring once. The sequencing input was peripheral blood. All receptors come from a man aged 45-60 years with acute or convalescent COVID-19.

The chain uses TRBV27 and TRBJ2-5; 8 bases are shared with TRBD1. Germline V lookup: CDR1 MNHEY, CDR2 SMNVEV (reference sequence). This CDR3 region has 14 residues. The V gene end was trimmed by 4 bases and the J gene end by 5 bases; junction bases not matched to a gene: 6. CDR3 in amino acids: CASSSWTGRETQYF. The CDR3 DNA reads TGTGCCAGCAGTTCCTGGACAGGGAGGGAGACCCAGTACTTC.

The sample holds a few counts of this clone. The V call is TRBV9, the J call TRBJ2-5; D remains unclear. V dropped 0 bases and J dropped 0 bases, with 9 bases sitting between them. The CDR3 contains 15 residues. Per the germline V gene, CDR1 is SGDLS and CDR2 is YYNGEE. CDR3 region: CASSVALRDQETQYF. As DNA, the CDR3 is TGTGCCAGCAGCGTAGCTTTACGGGACCAAGAGACCCAGTACTTC.

This chain joins TRBV18 and TRBJ1-1; D is perhaps TRBD1 (5 bases). V was pared by 3 bases and J by 1 base, with 15 bases between. CDR3 size: 16 residues. The germline V gene encodes CDR1 KGHSH and CDR2 LQKENI. The CDR3 coding sequence is TGTGCCAGCTCACCGGTTCAAGGGGCGCGGAACACTGAAGCTTTCTTT. Translation gives CASSPVQGARNTEAFF.

The chain combines TRBV12-2 with TRBJ2-5; the table's D call of TRBD2 was not tested on the DNA. TRBV12-2 corresponds to a pseudogene. CDR3 length: 21 amino acids. CDR3 in DNA: TGTGCAAGTCGCTTAGATCGGGGCCTAGCGGGGGAAAACCAGGACCAAGAGACCCAGTACTTC. Protein sequence: CASRLDRGLAGENQDQETQYF.

This chain connects TRBV10-3 to TRBJ1-2; the D gene is possibly TRBD1 (6 bases). V lost 1 base and J lost 5, with 11 bases in between. The CDR3 contains 14 residues. From germline, CDR1 is ENHRY and CDR2 SYGVKD. The CDR3 DNA sequence: TGTGCCATCAGTGAGTTCGGCAGGGGATATGGCTACACCTTC. Translating gives CAISEFGRGYGYTF.

This clone occurred once. The genes are TRBV10-3 and TRBJ2-3; 9 nucleotides agree with TRBD1. This CDR3 contains 13 residues. Looked up from germline, CDR1 is ENHRY and CDR2 is SYGVKD. Germline trimming cut 6 bases from V and 3 bases from J; bases unmatched to any gene: 1. Here the CDR3 DNA reads TGTGCCATCAGCGGACAGGGGACAGATACGCAGTATTTT. This codes for CAISGQGTDTQYF.

For the CDR3, the DNA is TGTGCCAGCAGAACTGGGGGAGGTGACTATGGCTACACCTTC. It encodes CASRTGGGDYGYTF. The J gene is TRBJ1-2, the V gene TRBV6-5; TRBD1 is a possible D gene (5 bases). Germline CDR1 is MNHEY and CDR2 is SVGAGI. Trimming shortened V by 6 bases and J by 3 bases, and 14 bases separated the two germline ends. The CDR3 totals 14 residues.

The chain combines TRBV4-1 with TRBJ1-1; the D gene is possibly TRBD1 (5 bases). V lost 1 base to trimming and J lost 5 bases, with 17 bases between them. The CDR3 is 16 amino acids. CDR1 and CDR2 from the germline V gene are MGHRA and YSYEKL. DNA of the CDR3: TGCGCCAGCAGCCAAGGAGGACGGGGGGGATGGACTGAAGCTTTCTTT. Translated, it gives CASSQGGRGGWTEAFF.

V is TRBV5-1 and J is TRBJ2-3; D ambiguous. The V and J ends lost 4 bases and 2 bases respectively, with 8 bases between them. The CDR3 loop spans 13 amino acids. From germline, CDR1 is SGHRS and CDR2 YFSETQ. CDR3 sequence: CASSPLDTDTQYF. The CDR3 DNA sequence: TGCGCCAGCAGCCCATTAGACACAGATACGCAGTATTTT. Full variable domain (outside the CDR3, taken from reference TRBV5-1 and TRBJ2-3): KAGVTQTPRYLIKTRGQQVTLSCSPISGHRSVSWYQQTPGQGLQFLFEYFSETQRNKGNFPGRFSGRQFSNSRSEMNVSTLELGDSALYLCASSPLDTDTQYFGPGTRLTVL.

This chain uses TRBV5-1 with TRBJ1-4; 9 nucleotides agree with TRBD1. Per germline, CDR1 SGHRS and CDR2 YFSETQ. V was pared by 3 bases and J by 5 bases, with 2 bases of the junction left unmatched. The CDR3 extends over 14 amino acids. CDR3 bases: TGCGCCAGCAGCTCCGGGACAGGGAATGAAAAACTGTTTTTT. Translation: CASSSGTGNEKLFF.

The genes are TRBV5-1 and TRBJ1-6, with TRBD1 as a possible D gene (5 bases). The V gene's germline CDR1 is SGHRS and CDR2 YFSETQ. The CDR3 length is 14 residues. Between the trimmed V and J ends, which lost 0 bases and 6 bases, there was a span of 7 bases. The CDR3 DNA follows: TGCGCCAGCAGCTTGGGACAGATTAATTCACCCCTCCACTTT. Protein sequence: CASSLGQINSPLHF. Drawing the rest from reference TRBV5-1 and TRBJ1-6, the complete variable domain is KAGVTQTPRYLIKTRGQQVTLSCSPISGHRSVSWYQQTPGQGLQFLFEYFSETQRNKGNFPGRFSGRQFSNSRSEMNVSTLELGDSALYLCASSLGQINSPLHFGNGTRLTVT.

This chain connects TRBV9 to TRBJ2-5; D uncertain. The V end was cut by 4 bases, the J end by 2 bases, with 9 bases between. The CDR3 sequence is 13 residues long. Germline loops: CDR1 SGDLS, CDR2 YYNGEE. The chain's CDR3 is CASSIANQETQYF. The DNA of the CDR3 is TGTGCCAGCAGCATAGCAAATCAAGAGACCCAGTACTTC. Based on the CDR3 plus reference TRBV9 and TRBJ2-5, the full variable domain is DSGVTQTPKHLITATGQRVTLRCSPRSGDLSVYWYQQSLDQGLQFLIQYYNGEERAKGNILERFSAQQFPDLHSELNLSSLELGDSALYFCASSIANQETQYFGPGTRLLVL.

This chain links TRBV4-1 with TRBJ1-5, with D possibly being TRBD1 (5 bases). Deletions cut 0 bases from V and 2 bases from J, with 14 bases between. Per the germline V gene, CDR1 is MGHRA and CDR2 is YSYEKL. CDR3 length equals 17 residues. CDR3 sequence (DNA): TGCGCCAGCAGCCAAGAATATGGCAGGGTCGGCAATCAGCCCCAGCATTTT. It encodes CASSQEYGRVGNQPQHF.

This clone showed up just once. The chain links TRBV7-6 to TRBJ2-2; 7 bases are shared with TRBD2. Germline trimming cut 2 bases from V and 0 bases from J; bases unmatched to any gene: 3. The length of the CDR3 is 16 residues. Germline values: CDR1 SGHVS, CDR2 FNYEAQ. The CDR3 DNA reads TGTGCCAGCAGCTTAAGAGCGGGAACGAACACCGGGGAGCTGTTTTTT. Residues: CASSLRAGTNTGELFF.

This chain uses TRBV10-3 with TRBJ2-3, with 8 positions matching TRBD2. V lost 5 bases to trimming and J lost 3 bases; unmatched junction nucleotides: 7. The germline V gene encodes CDR1 ENHRY and CDR2 SYGVKD. CDR3 length equals 15 residues. This CDR3 is CAISRGAGGTDTQYF. CDR3 nucleotide sequence: TGTGCCATCAGTAGAGGGGCGGGGGGTACAGATACGCAGTATTTT.

About this clone: The junction and the germline gene differ at one end; a read error may be behind it. The chain recombines TRBV11-3 with TRBJ2-2; D might be TRBD2 (6 bases). This CDR3 spans 16 amino acids. Germline V CDR1 and CDR2: SGHNT, YENEEA. The CDR3 region has the DNA TGTGCCAGCAGCTTAGGGACGGGACTCGCTACCGGAGAGCTGTTTTTT. The encoded protein is CASSLGTGLATGELFF.

This clone was recorded a few times. The V gene is TRBV10-2, the J gene TRBJ1-2, with D possibly TRBD1 on 6 matching bases. The V end was cut by 6 bases, the J end by 0 bases, with 17 bases between. The CDR3 runs 16 residues. The germline V gene has CDR1 WSHSY and CDR2 SAAADI. CDR3 amino acids: CASRGIGQGTNYGYTF. The CDR3, as DNA: TGCGCCAGCAGGGGGATCGGGCAGGGGACTAACTATGGCTACACCTTC.

The genes are TRBV6-5 and TRBJ1-4; D is undetermined. With 1 base removed from V and 0 bases from J, the gap between germline ends came to 6 bases. Per the germline V gene, CDR1 is MNHEY and CDR2 is SVGAGI. The CDR3 spans 15 residues. CDR3: CASSYFPTTNEKLFF. CDR3 sequence (DNA): TGTGCCAGCAGTTACTTCCCCACAACTAATGAAAAACTGTTTTTT.

This chain connects TRBV5-4 to TRBJ1-1; the match to TRBD1 covers 7 bases. Germline CDR1 and CDR2: SGHNT and YYREEE (reference sequence). The V gene end was trimmed by 5 bases and the J gene end by 1 base; junction bases not matched to a gene: 5. This CDR3 has 14 amino acids. The CDR3 spells CASSSQGQNTEAFF. The CDR3 DNA sequence: TGTGCCAGCAGTTCACAGGGGCAGAACACTGAAGCTTTCTTT.